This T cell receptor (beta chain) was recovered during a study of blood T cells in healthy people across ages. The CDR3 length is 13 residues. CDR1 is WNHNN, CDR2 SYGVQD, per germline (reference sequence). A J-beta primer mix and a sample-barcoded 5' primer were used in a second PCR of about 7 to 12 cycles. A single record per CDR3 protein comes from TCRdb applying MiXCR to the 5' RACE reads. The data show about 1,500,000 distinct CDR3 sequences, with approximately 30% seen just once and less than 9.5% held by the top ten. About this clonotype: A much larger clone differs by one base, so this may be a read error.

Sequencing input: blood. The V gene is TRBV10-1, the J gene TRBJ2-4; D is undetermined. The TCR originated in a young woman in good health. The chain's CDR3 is CASSAQPKNIQHF. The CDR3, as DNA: TGCGCCAGCAGTGCACAGCCTAAAAACATTCAGCACTTC.